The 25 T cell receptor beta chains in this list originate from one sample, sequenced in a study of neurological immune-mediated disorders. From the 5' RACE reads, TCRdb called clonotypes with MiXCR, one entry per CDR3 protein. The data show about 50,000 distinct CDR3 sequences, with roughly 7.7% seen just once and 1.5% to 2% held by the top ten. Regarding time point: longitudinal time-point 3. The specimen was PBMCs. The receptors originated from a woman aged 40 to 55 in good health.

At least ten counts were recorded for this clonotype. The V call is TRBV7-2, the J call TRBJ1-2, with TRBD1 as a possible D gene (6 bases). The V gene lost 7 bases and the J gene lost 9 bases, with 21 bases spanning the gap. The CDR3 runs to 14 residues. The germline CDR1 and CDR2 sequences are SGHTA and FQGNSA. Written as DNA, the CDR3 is TGTGCCAGCAACCAGGCTGGGGGGCCGTGGAGCTACACCTTC. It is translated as CASNQAGGPWSYTF.

DNA for the CDR3: TGTGCCAGCAGCTTAGATAGCGGGGTATATTATGAGCAGTTCTTC. This gives the protein CASSLDSGVYYEQFF. The rearrangement uses TRBV7-7 and TRBJ2-1; 8 bases are shared with TRBD2. With V trimmed by 1 base and J by 8 bases, 7 bases remained unmatched. The CDR3 totals 15 residues. The germline gives CDR1 SSHAT, CDR2 FNYEAQ (reference sequence).

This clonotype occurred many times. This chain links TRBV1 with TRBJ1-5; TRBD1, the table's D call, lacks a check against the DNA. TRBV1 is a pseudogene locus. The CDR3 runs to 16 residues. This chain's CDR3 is CTSSRDRGVGNQPQHF. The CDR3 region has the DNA TGCACCAGCAGCCGGGACAGGGGGGTGGGCAATCAGCCCCAGCATTTT.

CDR3 nucleotide sequence: TGTGCCACCCATTCATCTAGCGGGACCCCCTACAATGAGCAGTTCTTC. This sequence encodes CATHSSSGTPYNEQFF. The chain employs TRBV2 and TRBJ2-1; 9 bases fit TRBD2. This CDR3 contains 16 residues. Germline assignment: CDR1 SNHLY and CDR2 FYNNEI. V gave up 10 bases and J gave up 2 bases; unmatched junction bases: 12.

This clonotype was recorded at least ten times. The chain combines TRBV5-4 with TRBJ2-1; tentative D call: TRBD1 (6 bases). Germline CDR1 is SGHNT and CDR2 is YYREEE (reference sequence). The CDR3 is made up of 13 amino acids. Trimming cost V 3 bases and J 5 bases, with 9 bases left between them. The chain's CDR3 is CASSYNRDNEQFF. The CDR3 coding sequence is TGTGCCAGCAGCTACAACAGGGACAATGAGCAGTTCTTC.

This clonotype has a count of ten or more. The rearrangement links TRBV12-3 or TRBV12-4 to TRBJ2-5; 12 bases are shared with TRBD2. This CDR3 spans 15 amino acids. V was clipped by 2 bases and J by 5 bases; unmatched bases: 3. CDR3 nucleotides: TGTGCCAGCAGTTTAACGACTAGCGGGGGTGAGACCCAGTACTTC. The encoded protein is CASSLTTSGGETQYF.

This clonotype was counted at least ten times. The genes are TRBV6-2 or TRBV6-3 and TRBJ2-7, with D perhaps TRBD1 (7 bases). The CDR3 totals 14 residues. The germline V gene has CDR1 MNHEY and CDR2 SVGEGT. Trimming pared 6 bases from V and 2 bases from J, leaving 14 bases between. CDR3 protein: CASSTGDSTYEQYF. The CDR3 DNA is TGTGCCAGCAGCACGGGGGACAGCACCTACGAGCAGTACTTC.

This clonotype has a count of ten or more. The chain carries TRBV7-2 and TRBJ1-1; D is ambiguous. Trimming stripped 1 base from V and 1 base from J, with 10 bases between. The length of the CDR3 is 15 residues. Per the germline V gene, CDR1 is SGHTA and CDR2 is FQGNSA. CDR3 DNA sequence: TGTGCCAGCAGCTTAGAGCTGGCTACGAACACTGAAGCTTTCTTT. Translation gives CASSLELATNTEAFF.

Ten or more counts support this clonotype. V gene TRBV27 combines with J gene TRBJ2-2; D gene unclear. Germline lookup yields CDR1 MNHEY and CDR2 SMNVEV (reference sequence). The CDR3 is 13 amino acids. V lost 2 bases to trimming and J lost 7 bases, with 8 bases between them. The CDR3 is CASSLGRVGELFF. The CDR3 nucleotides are TGTGCCAGCAGTTTAGGTCGGGTCGGGGAGCTGTTTTTT.

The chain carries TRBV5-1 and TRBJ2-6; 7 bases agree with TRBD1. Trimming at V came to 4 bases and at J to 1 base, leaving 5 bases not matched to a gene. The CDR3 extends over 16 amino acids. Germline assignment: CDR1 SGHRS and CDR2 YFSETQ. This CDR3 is CASSMTGMSGANVLTF. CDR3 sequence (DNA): TGCGCCAGCAGCATGACAGGGATGTCTGGGGCCAACGTCCTGACTTTC.

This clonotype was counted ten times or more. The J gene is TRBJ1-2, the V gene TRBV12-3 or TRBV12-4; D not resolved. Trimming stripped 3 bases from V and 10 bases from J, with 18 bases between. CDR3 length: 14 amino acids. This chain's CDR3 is CASSFPGGGSIYTF. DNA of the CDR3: TGTGCCAGCAGTTTCCCGGGAGGCGGGTCGATCTACACCTTC.

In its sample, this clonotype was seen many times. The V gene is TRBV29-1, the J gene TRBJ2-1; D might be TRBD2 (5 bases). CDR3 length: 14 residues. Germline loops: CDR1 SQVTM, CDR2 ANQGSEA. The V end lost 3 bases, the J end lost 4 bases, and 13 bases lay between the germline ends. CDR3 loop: CSVDTRRGYNEQFF. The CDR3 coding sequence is TGCAGCGTTGATACGAGGAGAGGGTACAATGAGCAGTTCTTC.

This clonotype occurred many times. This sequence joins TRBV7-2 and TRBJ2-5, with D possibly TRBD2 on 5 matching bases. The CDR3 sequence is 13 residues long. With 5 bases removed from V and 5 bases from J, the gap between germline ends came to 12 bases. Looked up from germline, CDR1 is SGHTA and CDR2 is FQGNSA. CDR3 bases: TGTGCCAGCAGCGCGGTGTGGAGGGAGACCCAGTACTTC. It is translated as CASSAVWRETQYF.

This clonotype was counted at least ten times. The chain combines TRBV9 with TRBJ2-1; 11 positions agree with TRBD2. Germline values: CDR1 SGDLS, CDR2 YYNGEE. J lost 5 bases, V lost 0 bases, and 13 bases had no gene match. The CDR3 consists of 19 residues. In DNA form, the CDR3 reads TGTGCCAGCAGCGTAGGGGCACAACCGGGACTAGCGGACGACAATGAGCAGTTCTTC. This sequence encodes CASSVGAQPGLADDNEQFF.

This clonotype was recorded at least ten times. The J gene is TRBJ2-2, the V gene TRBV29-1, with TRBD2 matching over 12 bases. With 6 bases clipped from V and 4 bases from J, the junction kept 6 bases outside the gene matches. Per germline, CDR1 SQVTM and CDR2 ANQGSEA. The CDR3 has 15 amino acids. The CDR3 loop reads CSVRGLAGTTGELFF. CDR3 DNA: TGCAGCGTCCGTGGACTAGCGGGGACCACCGGGGAGCTGTTTTTT.

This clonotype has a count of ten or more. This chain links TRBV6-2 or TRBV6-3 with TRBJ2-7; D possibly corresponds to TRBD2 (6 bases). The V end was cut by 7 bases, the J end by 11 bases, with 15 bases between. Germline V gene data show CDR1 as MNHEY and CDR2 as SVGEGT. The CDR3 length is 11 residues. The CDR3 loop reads CASTAGTLEYF. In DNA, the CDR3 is TGTGCCAGCACCGCCGGGACTCTTGAGTACTTC.

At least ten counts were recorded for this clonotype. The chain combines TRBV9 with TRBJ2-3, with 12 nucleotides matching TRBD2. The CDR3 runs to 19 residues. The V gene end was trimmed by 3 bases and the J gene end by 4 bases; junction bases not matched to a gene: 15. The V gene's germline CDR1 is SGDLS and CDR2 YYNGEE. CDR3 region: CASSASKSSTSGRADTQYF. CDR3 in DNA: TGTGCCAGCAGCGCATCTAAATCATCGACTAGCGGGAGAGCAGATACGCAGTATTTT.

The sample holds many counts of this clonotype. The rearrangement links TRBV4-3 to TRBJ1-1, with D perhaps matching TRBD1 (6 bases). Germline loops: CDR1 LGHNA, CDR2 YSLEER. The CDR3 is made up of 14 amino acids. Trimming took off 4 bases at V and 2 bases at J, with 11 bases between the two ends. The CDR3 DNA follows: TGCGCCAGCAGCCCGGGACACCTAAACACTGAAGCTTTCTTT. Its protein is CASSPGHLNTEAFF.

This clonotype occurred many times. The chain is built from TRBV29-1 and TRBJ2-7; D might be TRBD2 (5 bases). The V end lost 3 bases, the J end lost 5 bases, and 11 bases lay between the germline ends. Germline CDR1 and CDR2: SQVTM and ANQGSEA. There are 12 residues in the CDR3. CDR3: CSVEGNGDEQYF. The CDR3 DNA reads TGCAGCGTTGAGGGGAACGGGGACGAGCAGTACTTC.

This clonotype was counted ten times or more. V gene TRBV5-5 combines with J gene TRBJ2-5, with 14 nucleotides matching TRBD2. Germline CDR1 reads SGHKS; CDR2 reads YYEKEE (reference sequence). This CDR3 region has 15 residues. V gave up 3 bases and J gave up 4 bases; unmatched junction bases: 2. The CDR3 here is CASSSGLAGGETQYF. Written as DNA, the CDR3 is TGTGCCAGCAGCTCAGGACTAGCGGGGGGAGAGACCCAGTACTTC.

The CDR3 is CSARVPGTSYGYTF. Here the CDR3 DNA reads TGCAGTGCTAGAGTACCGGGGACCTCCTATGGCTACACCTTC. The chain carries TRBV20-1 and TRBJ1-2, with a weak D call TRBD1 (5 bases). Germline-derived CDR1 and CDR2 are DFQATT and SNEGSKA (reference sequence). V shed 1 base and J shed 4 bases, with 13 bases lying between them. The CDR3 runs to 14 residues.

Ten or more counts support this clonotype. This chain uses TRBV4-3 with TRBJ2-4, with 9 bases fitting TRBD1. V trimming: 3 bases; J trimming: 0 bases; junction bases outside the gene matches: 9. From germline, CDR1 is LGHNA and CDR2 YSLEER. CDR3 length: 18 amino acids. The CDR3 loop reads CASSQETQGAGAKNIQYF. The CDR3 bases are TGCGCCAGCAGCCAGGAAACACAGGGGGCGGGAGCCAAAAACATTCAGTACTTC.

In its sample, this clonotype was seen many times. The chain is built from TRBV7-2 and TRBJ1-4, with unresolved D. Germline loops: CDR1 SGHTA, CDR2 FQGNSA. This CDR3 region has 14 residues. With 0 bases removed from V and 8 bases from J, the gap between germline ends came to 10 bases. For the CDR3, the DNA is TGTGCCAGCAGCTTAGCTGCGGGAGGGGAAAAACTGTTTTTT. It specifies CASSLAAGGEKLFF.

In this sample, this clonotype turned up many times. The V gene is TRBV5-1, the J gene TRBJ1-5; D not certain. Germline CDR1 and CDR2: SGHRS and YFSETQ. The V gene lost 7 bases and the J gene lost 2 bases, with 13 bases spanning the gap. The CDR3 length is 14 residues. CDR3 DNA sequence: TGCGCCAGCGCCGAGGGTTCGGGCAATCAGCCCCAGCATTTT. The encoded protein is CASAEGSGNQPQHF.

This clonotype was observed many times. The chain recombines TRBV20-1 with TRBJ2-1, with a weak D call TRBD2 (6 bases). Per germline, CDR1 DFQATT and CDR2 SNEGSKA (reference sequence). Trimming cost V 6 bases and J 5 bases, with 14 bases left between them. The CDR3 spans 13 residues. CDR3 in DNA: TGCAGTGCGGGGGACTTTACTAACAATGAGCAGTTCTTC. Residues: CSAGDFTNNEQFF.